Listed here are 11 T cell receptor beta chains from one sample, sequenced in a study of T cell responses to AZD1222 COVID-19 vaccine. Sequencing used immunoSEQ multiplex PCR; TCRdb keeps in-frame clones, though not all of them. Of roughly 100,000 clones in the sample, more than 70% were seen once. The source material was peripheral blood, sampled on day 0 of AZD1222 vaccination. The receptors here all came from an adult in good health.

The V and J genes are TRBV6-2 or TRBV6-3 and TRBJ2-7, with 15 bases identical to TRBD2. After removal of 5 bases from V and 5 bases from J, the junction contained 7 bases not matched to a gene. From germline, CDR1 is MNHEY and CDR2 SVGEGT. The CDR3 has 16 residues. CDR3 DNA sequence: TGTGCCAGCAGTCAGACAGGGACTAGCGGGAGGAACGAGCAGTACTTC. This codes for CASSQTGTSGRNEQYF.

The CDR3 bases are TGTGCCAGCAGCTTAGCAGCGGGAGGGCCGTATGAGCAGTTCTTC. Protein: CASSLAAGGPYEQFF. This chain links TRBV7-6 with TRBJ2-1, with 10 bases matching TRBD2. After removal of 0 bases from V and 8 bases from J, the junction contained 4 bases not matched to a gene. In germline, CDR1 is SGHVS, CDR2 FNYEAQ. This CDR3 contains 15 residues.

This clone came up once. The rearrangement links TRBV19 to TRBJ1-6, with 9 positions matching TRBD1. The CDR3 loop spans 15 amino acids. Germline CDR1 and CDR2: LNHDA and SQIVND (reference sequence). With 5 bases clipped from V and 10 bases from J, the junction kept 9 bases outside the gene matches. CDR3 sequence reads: CASSPLDRGKSPLHF. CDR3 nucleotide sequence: TGTGCCAGTAGTCCCCTTGACAGGGGGAAATCACCCCTCCACTTT.

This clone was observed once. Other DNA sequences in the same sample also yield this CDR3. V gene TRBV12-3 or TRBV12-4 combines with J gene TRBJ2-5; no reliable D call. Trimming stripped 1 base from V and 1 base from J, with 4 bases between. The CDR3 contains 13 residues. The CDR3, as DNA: TGTGCCAGCAGTTTAGGGCCCCAAGAGACCCAGTACTTC. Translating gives CASSLGPQETQYF.

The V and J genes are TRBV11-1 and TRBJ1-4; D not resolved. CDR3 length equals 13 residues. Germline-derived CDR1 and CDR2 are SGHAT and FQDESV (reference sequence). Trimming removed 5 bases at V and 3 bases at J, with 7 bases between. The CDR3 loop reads CASSGRPNEKLFF. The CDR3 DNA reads TGTGCCAGCAGCGGGCGCCCTAATGAAAAACTGTTTTTT.

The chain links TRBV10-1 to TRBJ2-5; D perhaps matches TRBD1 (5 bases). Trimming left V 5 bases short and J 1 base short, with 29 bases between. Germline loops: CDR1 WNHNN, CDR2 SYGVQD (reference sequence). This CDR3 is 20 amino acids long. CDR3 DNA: TGCGCCAGCAGTCGGGTGTCGGGTGGGATATTCAGGACACTCCAAGAGACCCAGTACTTC. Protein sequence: CASSRVSGGIFRTLQETQYF.

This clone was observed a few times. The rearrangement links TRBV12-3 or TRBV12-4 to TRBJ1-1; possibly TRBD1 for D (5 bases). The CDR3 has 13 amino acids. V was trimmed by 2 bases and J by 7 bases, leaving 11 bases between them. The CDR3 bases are TGTGCCAGCAGTTTATCTCGGGGACTTGAAGCTTTCTTT. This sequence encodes CASSLSRGLEAFF.

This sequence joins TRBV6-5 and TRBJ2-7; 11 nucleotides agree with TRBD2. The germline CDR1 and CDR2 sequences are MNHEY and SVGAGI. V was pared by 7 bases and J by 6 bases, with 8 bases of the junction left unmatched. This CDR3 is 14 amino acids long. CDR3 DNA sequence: TGTGCCAGCACTCCACTAGCGGGAGAAGGCGAGCAGTACTTC. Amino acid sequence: CASTPLAGEGEQYF.

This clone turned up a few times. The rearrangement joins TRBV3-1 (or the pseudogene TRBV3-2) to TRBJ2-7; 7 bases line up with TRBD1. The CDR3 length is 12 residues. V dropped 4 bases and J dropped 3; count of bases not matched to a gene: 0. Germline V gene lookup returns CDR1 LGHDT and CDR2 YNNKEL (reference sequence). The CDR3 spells CASSRTGYEQYF. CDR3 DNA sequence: TGTGCCAGCAGCCGGACAGGCTACGAGCAGTACTTC.

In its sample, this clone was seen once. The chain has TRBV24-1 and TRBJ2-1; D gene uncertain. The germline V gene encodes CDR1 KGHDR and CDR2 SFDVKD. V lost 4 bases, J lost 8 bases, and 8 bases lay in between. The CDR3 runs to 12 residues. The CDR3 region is CATSDHRYEQFF. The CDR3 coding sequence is TGTGCCACCAGTGACCACCGCTATGAGCAGTTCTTC.

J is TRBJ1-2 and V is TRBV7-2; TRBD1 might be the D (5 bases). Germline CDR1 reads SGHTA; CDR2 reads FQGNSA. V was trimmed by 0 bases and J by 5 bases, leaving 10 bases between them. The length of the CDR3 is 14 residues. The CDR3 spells CASSLALGGYGYTF. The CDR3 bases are TGTGCCAGCAGCTTAGCGCTGGGGGGGTATGGCTACACCTTC.